This T cell receptor beta chain was observed in a study of blood T cell repertoires in COVID-19. Across the whole study: The United States, Italy and Spain were the sources of the acute and convalescent COVID-19 samples. The cDNA or gDNA used as material had been derived from T cells, B-cell-depleted T cells, or PBMCs.

Germline V gene lookup returns CDR1 ENHRY and CDR2 SYGVKD. Trimming took off 7 bases at V and 4 bases at J, with 13 bases between the two ends. The CDR3 runs 13 residues. Generated by immunoSEQ multiplex PCR, the TCRdb table keeps only in-frame clones and is missing some. Of 250,000 to 350,000 clones in the sample, more than 65% were seen once. Recruited during active infection, patients (from Seattle) were subsequently followed longitudinally. Sequenced sample: peripheral blood. The receptor comes from a person aged 65 to 79 with COVID-19, enrolled during active disease. The genes are TRBV10-3 and TRBJ1-1, with unresolved D. The CDR3 spells CAIMEVVGTEAFF. The CDR3 DNA reads as TGTGCCATCATGGAGGTTGTGGGCACTGAAGCTTTCTTT.